The 31 T cell receptor beta chains listed next were all sequenced from one sample in a study of blood T cell repertoires in COVID-19. The repertoire was sequenced with immunoSEQ multiplex PCR; TCRdb's copy has only in-frame clones and lacks some. The sample lists approximately 84,000 clones, roughly 90% occurring once. Sample: peripheral blood. The receptors shown here come from a human donor with active COVID-19. The donor label of this sample is uncertain.

The chain couples TRBV6-6 to TRBJ2-7; 7 nucleotides match TRBD2. V gave up 2 bases and J gave up 6 bases; unmatched junction bases: 10. The CDR3 contains 15 residues. Per the germline V gene, CDR1 is MNHNY and CDR2 is SVGAGI (reference sequence). The CDR3 here is CASSYGGEGLAEQYF. The CDR3 DNA is TGTGCCAGCAGTTACGGGGGGGAGGGGTTGGCCGAGCAGTACTTC.

J is TRBJ1-4 and V is TRBV4-3; TRBD1 agrees at 10 bases. This CDR3 has 14 residues. V lost 4 bases and J lost 4; bases outside the gene matches: 0. The germline V gene encodes CDR1 LGHNA and CDR2 YSLEER. CDR3 sequence reads: CASSRDRGNEKLFF. In nucleotides, the CDR3 is TGCGCCAGCAGCCGGGACAGGGGTAATGAAAAACTGTTTTTT.

This clone showed up just once. V usage is TRBV18 and J usage is TRBJ1-1; no clear D. The CDR3 runs 14 residues. The germline V and J ends were trimmed by 2 bases and 5 bases, with 12 bases remaining between them. In germline, CDR1 is KGHSH, CDR2 LQKENI. CDR3 loop: CASSPNHAGTEAFF. CDR3 coding DNA: TGTGCCAGCTCACCAAATCATGCGGGTACTGAAGCTTTCTTT.

The V and J genes are TRBV7-9 and TRBJ1-2; 7 positions agree with TRBD1. V was clipped by 2 bases and J by 4 bases; unmatched bases: 7. Per the germline V gene, CDR1 is SEHNR and CDR2 is FQNEAQ (reference sequence). The CDR3 loop spans 15 amino acids. CDR3 sequence (DNA): TGTGCCAGCAGCTTATGGACAGGACCACTCTATGGCTACACCTTC. Translation: CASSLWTGPLYGYTF. The variable domain in full, completed from reference TRBV7-9 and TRBJ1-2, reads DTGVSQNPRHKITKRGQNVTFRCDPISEHNRLYWYRQTLGQGPEFLTYFQNEAQLEKSRLLSDRFSAERPKGSFSTLEIQRTEQGDSAMYLCASSLWTGPLYGYTFGSGTRLTVV.

The chain joins TRBV5-5 to TRBJ2-1, with 8 nucleotides matching TRBD1. The germline CDR1 and CDR2 sequences are SGHKS and YYEKEE (reference sequence). Trimming cost V 4 bases and J 7 bases; bases outside gene matches: 10. The CDR3 runs 15 residues. CDR3 nucleotide sequence: TGTGCCAGCAGCAAAGCAGGACAGGGCGGGAATGAGCAGTTCTTC. The encoded protein is CASSKAGQGGNEQFF.

V gene TRBV27 combines with J gene TRBJ1-5; 8 nucleotides line up with TRBD1. Trimming cost V 3 bases and J 6 bases; bases outside gene matches: 7. The CDR3 sequence is 15 residues long. Germline values: CDR1 MNHEY, CDR2 SMNVEV (reference sequence). The CDR3 DNA follows: TGTGCCAGCAGTTTCTCTCAGGGGGCGGTTCAGCCCCAGCATTTT. Amino acids: CASSFSQGAVQPQHF.

This chain uses TRBV7-2 with TRBJ1-1, with TRBD1 matching 9 bases. The CDR3 sequence is 18 residues long. V dropped 1 base and J dropped 3; count of bases not matched to a gene: 12. Germline values: CDR1 SGHTA, CDR2 FQGNSA. This chain's CDR3 is CASSLVAGTGYKDTEAFF. In DNA, the CDR3 is TGTGCCAGCAGCTTAGTGGCCGGGACAGGGTATAAGGACACTGAAGCTTTCTTT.

This clone occurred a few times. The chain links TRBV10-3 to TRBJ2-7, with 9 bases matching TRBD1. The CDR3 contains 16 residues. J gave up 3 bases and V 6 bases, and 12 bases lay outside the gene matches. Germline CDR1 and CDR2: ENHRY and SYGVKD. Here the CDR3 DNA reads TGTGCCATCAGCCCACAGGGGGCAGGGAGTGGCTACGAGCAGTACTTC. Translating it yields CAISPQGAGSGYEQYF.

This rearrangement joins TRBV5-6 to TRBJ1-2, with D unresolved. CDR3 length equals 12 residues. CDR1 SGHDT and CDR2 YYEEEE come from the germline V gene. V was pared by 1 base and J by 5 bases, with 6 bases between. The CDR3 region is CASSLTDYGYTF. The CDR3 DNA is TGTGCCAGCAGCTTGACAGATTATGGCTACACCTTC.

The chain employs TRBV28 and TRBJ2-2; 14 positions match TRBD2. The germline gives CDR1 MDHEN, CDR2 SYDVKM. V trimming: 3 bases; J trimming: 7 bases; junction bases outside the gene matches: 16. The CDR3 extends over 20 amino acids. This chain's CDR3 is CASSFFPISRTSGGFGELFF. CDR3 bases: TGTGCCAGCAGTTTTTTTCCAATCAGTCGGACTAGCGGGGGGTTCGGGGAGCTGTTTTTT.

This clone was counted a few times. In DNA, the CDR3 is TGTGCCAGCAGTGACCCAGGACAGGGGGGTCAGCCCCAGCATTTT. It specifies CASSDPGQGGQPQHF. The chain carries TRBV2 and TRBJ1-5; 10 nucleotides line up with TRBD1. This CDR3 has 15 residues. CDR1 SNHLY and CDR2 FYNNEI come from the germline V gene. The trim removed 3 bases at V and 6 bases at J, leaving 5 bases unmatched.

In DNA form, the CDR3 reads TGCGCCAGCAGCTTGTCCCCCCAGGACTACCGACAAGAGACCCAGTACTTC. Translating gives CASSLSPQDYRQETQYF. The chain is built from TRBV5-1 and TRBJ2-5, with a weak D call TRBD2 (6 bases). The CDR3 contains 17 residues. Trimming left V 1 base short and J 2 bases short, with 18 bases between. Looked up from germline, CDR1 is SGHRS and CDR2 is YFSETQ.

V usage is TRBV28 and J usage is TRBJ1-5; possibly TRBD1 for D (5 bases). The germline V gene encodes CDR1 MDHEN and CDR2 SYDVKM. The germline V and J ends were trimmed by 1 base and 5 bases, with 15 bases remaining between them. This CDR3 has 16 amino acids. In DNA, the CDR3 is TGTGCCAGCAGTTTATCAGGACCCCGGGGGGATCAGCCCCAGCATTTT. Encoded protein: CASSLSGPRGDQPQHF.

This chain joins TRBV7-2 and TRBJ1-6, with D possibly being TRBD1 (6 bases). The V and J ends lost 5 bases and 10 bases respectively, with 18 bases between them. The CDR3 is 15 residues long. Germline assignment: CDR1 SGHTA and CDR2 FQGNSA. DNA for the CDR3: TGTGCCAGCAGCCATTCAAGACAGGTTACGTCACCCCTCCACTTT. This codes for CASSHSRQVTSPLHF.

V usage is TRBV10-3 and J usage is TRBJ2-3; possible D gene TRBD2, 7 bases. V was clipped by 10 bases and J by 2 bases, with 16 bases between them. The CDR3 runs to 14 residues. In germline, CDR1 is ENHRY, CDR2 SYGVKD. CDR3: CATNEGGDTDTQYF. In DNA, the CDR3 is TGTGCCACCAATGAGGGGGGGGACACAGATACGCAGTATTTT.

A few counts support this clone. The chain combines TRBV6-5 with TRBJ1-2; 8 bases match TRBD1. V gave up 6 bases and J gave up 4 bases; unmatched junction bases: 4. The CDR3 extends over 13 amino acids. Germline values: CDR1 MNHEY, CDR2 SVGAGI. The CDR3 DNA is TGTGCCAGCAGAACAGGGGGGATCTATGGCTACACCTTC. Its protein product is CASRTGGIYGYTF.

The chain couples TRBV6-6 to TRBJ1-2; TRBD1 might be the D (6 bases). Looked up from germline, CDR1 is MNHNY and CDR2 is SVGAGI (reference sequence). The CDR3 consists of 14 residues. Trimming took off 2 bases at V and 0 bases at J, with 7 bases between the two ends. Here the CDR3 DNA reads TGTGCCAGCAGTTACGGGGGCTCTAACTATGGCTACACCTTC. This gives the protein CASSYGGSNYGYTF.

The rearrangement links TRBV7-9 to TRBJ1-2; 8 bases fit TRBD1. From germline, CDR1 is SEHNR and CDR2 FQNEAQ (reference sequence). Trimming at V came to 3 bases and at J to 0 bases, leaving 0 bases not matched to a gene. The CDR3 has 14 residues. For the CDR3, the DNA is TGTGCCAGCAGCTTGACAGGGGCTAACTATGGCTACACCTTC. Protein product: CASSLTGANYGYTF.

The chain carries TRBV6-5 and TRBJ2-6; maybe TRBD2 (5 bases). V was trimmed by 7 bases and J by 0 bases, leaving 10 bases between them. Looked up from germline, CDR1 is MNHEY and CDR2 is SVGAGI. The CDR3 spans 15 residues. The CDR3 nucleotides are TGTGCCAGCACCCCAGAGGGCTCTGGGGCCAACGTCCTGACTTTC. This translates into CASTPEGSGANVLTF.

This rearrangement joins TRBV19 to TRBJ2-1; 8 bases align to TRBD1. Per germline, CDR1 LNHDA and CDR2 SQIVND (reference sequence). The CDR3 sequence is 14 residues long. Trimming at V came to 7 bases and at J to 9 bases, leaving 11 bases not matched to a gene. CDR3 sequence (DNA): TGTGCCAGTACCCCCAACGGACAGGGTGTTGAGCAGTTCTTC. Amino acid sequence: CASTPNGQGVEQFF.

J is TRBJ1-1 and V is TRBV12-3 or TRBV12-4, with D maybe TRBD1 (6 bases). Trimming removed 5 bases at V and 4 bases at J, with 11 bases between. CDR3 size: 13 residues. The CDR3: CASSATGLTEAFF. The CDR3 DNA is TGTGCCAGCAGTGCAACAGGGCTCACTGAAGCTTTCTTT.

V and J are TRBV7-9 and TRBJ1-1, with D unresolved. V was trimmed by 1 base and J by 11 bases, leaving 14 bases between them. This CDR3 has 13 residues. Germline V gene data show CDR1 as SEHNR and CDR2 as FQNEAQ (reference sequence). The CDR3 DNA reads as TGTGCCAGCAGCTTAGTTCAGGTTTCTTTGGCTTTCTTT. This sequence encodes CASSLVQVSLAFF.

This sequence joins TRBV4-1 and TRBJ2-2, with D perhaps matching TRBD2 (6 bases). CDR1 is MGHRA, CDR2 YSYEKL, per germline. This CDR3 has 15 amino acids. V was cut by 0 bases and J by 7 bases, with 12 bases left in between. The CDR3 nucleotides read TGCGCCAGCAGCCAAGAACTAGCCCGGGTCGGGGAGCTGTTTTTT. It codes for CASSQELARVGELFF.

The genes are TRBV30 and TRBJ2-7; TRBD1 matches 7 bases. The CDR3 covers 15 residues. V trimming: 1 base; J trimming: 0 bases; junction bases outside the gene matches: 6. Germline V gene data show CDR1 as GTSNPN and CDR2 as SVGIG (reference sequence). CDR3 amino acids: CAWSAGQASSYEQYF. The CDR3 nucleotides read TGTGCCTGGAGTGCCGGACAGGCGAGCTCCTACGAGCAGTACTTC. Supplemented by reference TRBV30 and TRBJ2-7, the full variable domain reads SQTIHQWPATLVQPVGSPLSLECTVEGTSNPNLYWYRQAAGRGLQLLFYSVGIGQISSEVPQNLSASRPQDRQFILSSKKLLLSDSGFYLCAWSAGQASSYEQYFGPGTRLTVT.

The chain carries TRBV6-5 and TRBJ1-1, with D unclear. This CDR3 region has 11 residues. V was shortened by 6 bases and J by 4 bases, with 6 bases between the two germline ends. Germline CDR1 reads MNHEY; CDR2 reads SVGAGI. Written as DNA, the CDR3 is TGTGCCAGCAGCAGAGGCACTGAAGCTTTCTTT. Residues: CASSRGTEAFF.

V and J are TRBV6-6 and TRBJ2-5; TRBD1 aligns across 10 bases. CDR1 and CDR2 from the germline V gene are MNHNY and SVGAGI (reference sequence). The V segment lost 0 bases and the J segment 0 bases; nucleotides outside the gene matches: 1. CDR3 size: 16 residues. Here the CDR3 DNA reads TGTGCCAGCAGTTACTCCGGGACAGGGGACCAAGAGACCCAGTACTTC. This translates into CASSYSGTGDQETQYF.

The chain has TRBV21-1 and TRBJ2-4; the table's D call of TRBD1 was not tested on the DNA. TRBV21-1 is a pseudogene segment. The CDR3 has 15 residues. The CDR3 nucleotides are TGTGCCAAGGGCCCTGTTCCGACAGGGCCAAACATTCAGTACTTC. Its translation is CAKGPVPTGPNIQYF.

V usage is TRBV3-1 (or the pseudogene TRBV3-2) and J usage is TRBJ1-5; 7 bases map to TRBD1. The CDR3 spans 15 residues. Looked up from germline, CDR1 is LGHDT and CDR2 is YNNKEL (reference sequence). J gave up 0 bases and V 5 bases, and 4 bases lay outside the gene matches. DNA of the CDR3: TGTGCCAGCAGCTCACGACAGGGTAGCAATCAGCCCCAGCATTTT. Its protein is CASSSRQGSNQPQHF.

The chain recombines TRBV3-1 (or the pseudogene TRBV3-2) with TRBJ2-1; D ambiguous. V lost 1 base and J 7 bases, leaving 17 bases between the germline ends. The CDR3 runs 16 residues. Germline V gives CDR1 LGHDT, CDR2 YNNKEL (reference sequence). This CDR3 reads CASSQALADQRNEQFF. The CDR3, as DNA: TGTGCCAGCAGCCAAGCGTTGGCAGACCAGAGGAATGAGCAGTTCTTC.

V and J are TRBV6-2 or TRBV6-3 and TRBJ2-1; perhaps TRBD1 as D (5 bases). The CDR3 loop spans 13 amino acids. Germline V gene data show CDR1 as MNHEY and CDR2 as SVGEGT. Trimming removed 4 bases from V and 8 bases from J, with 12 bases in between. DNA of the CDR3: TGTGCCAGCAGTTTGGGGCGGTTCCATGAGCAGTTCTTC. Translating gives CASSLGRFHEQFF.

V and J are TRBV19 and TRBJ2-3, with TRBD1 matching over 10 bases. V shed 5 bases and J 3 bases; nucleotides not matched to a gene: 5. The CDR3 covers 15 residues. The germline V gene encodes CDR1 LNHDA and CDR2 SQIVND (reference sequence). The CDR3 DNA reads as TGTGCCAGTAGTGAAAGGGACAGGGGAACAGATACGCAGTATTTT. Its protein is CASSERDRGTDTQYF.